This entry is about one T cell receptor (beta chain). This clonotype was seen at least ten times. Its cognate antigen has yet to be identified. Base qualities are missing; no much larger clone stands one base away. The data are from a study of blood T cells in healthy people across ages (dated by TCRdb to about 2015). As for the study more broadly: In model experiments, template switching captured about one uniquely barcoded TCR beta cDNA molecule for every two T cells. To track age-related changes in TCR beta repertoire diversity, the study relied on deep sequencing normalized with unique cDNA molecular identifiers. Four age groups were formed from the donors: young (average roughly 15 years), middle-aged (approximately 41), aged (approximately 60) and long-lived (around 80). Donors of different ages were randomly distributed across sequencing lanes to avoid experimental bias. Two additional independent replicas of 1 million unique cDNA reads from the same blood draw were analyzed for two donors (one aged 18 to 29 and one aged 80 or older). The research as a whole found: Observed TCR beta diversity correlated strongly with the percentage of naive T cells measured by flow cytometry. As age increased, observed TCR beta diversity per million T cells dropped in a roughly linear way, and a significant reduction was already evident by age about 40. Since profiling was done on bulk unsorted PBMCs, naive and antigen-experienced compartments could not be conclusively compared. Compared with the aged group, the long-lived group had more naive CD4+ T cells, fewer expanded clones and increased TCR diversity, suggesting age selection. Because donor CMV infection status was unknown, age-related changes in expanded clonotypes were potentially confounded. Total diversity estimates from one million sequenced T cells were considered lower bounds and underestimates.

The library was built by means of 5' RACE. Sequenced on an Illumina HiSeq 2500. A second PCR of about 6 to 11 cycles was performed with a sample-barcoded 5' primer and a J-beta primer mix. Each TCR beta cDNA molecule received a unique molecular identifier from a template-switch 5' adaptor carrying 12 random nucleotides. Each sample yielded at least 2.5 million CDR3-containing paired-end reads. The Mint cDNA synthesis kit, primed by a TRBC-specific oligonucleotide, was used to synthesize first-strand cDNA from all RNA. After uracil-DNA glycosylase treatment, a first 18-cycle PCR used universal primers M1SS and BC2_uni_R on all cDNA. The source study handled its data this way. For normalization, 1 million high-quality reads, each with a distinct molecular identifier, were randomly selected from each sample. Reads with shared molecular identifiers were discarded instead of being binned into consensus sequences. MiTCR, run with a Q25 quality threshold and the strictest error-elimination algorithm, handled CDR3 identification, clonotype clustering and error correction. Lower-bound total TCR beta diversity was estimated with a nonparametric unseen species model using Euler transformation. The raw public data were reprocessed by TCRdb itself: fastp quality trimming at Q25, MiXCR clonotype calling, in-frame beta chains only. Each entry merges the rows of one CDR3 protein and shows their most common DNA and genes. These V and J calls rely on TCRdb rather than the paper's analysis. The table for this sample lists about 700,000 distinct CDR3 sequences; roughly 30% of them were counted only once. The ten largest account for over 15% of the sample.

Trimming removed 0 bases from V and 4 bases from J; the gene matches leave 4 bases unexplained. Reading from cysteine to phenylalanine, the CDR3 counts 16 amino acids. The sequence is cut down to CDR3 DNA, 48 bases in frame from base 1. From the germline V gene (reference sequence), CDR1 is LNHNV and CDR2 is YYDKDF. The donors were roughly 39 Caucasian individuals from Russia, aged roughly 6 to 95 years, who were systemically healthy. Each donor gave about 9.8 milliliters of peripheral blood, drawn into EDTA-treated Vacutainer tubes. Ficoll-Paque density-gradient centrifugation was used to isolate PBMCs, with at least 6 million per sample. Trizol reagent was used to extract total RNA from PBMCs, with at least 5.5 micrograms per sample. For every donor, flow cytometry on a PBMC aliquot measured the percentage of naive CD45RAhigh/CD27high T cells.

The source material was blood. The sequence links TRBV15 to TRBJ2-1; 9 central bases correspond to TRBD2. The receptor comes from a woman of 80 years or more in good health. Donor details come from another sample of the same person, matched by shared clones. Here is the DNA: TGTGCCACCAGCAGAGAGCTAGCGGGGCGATACAATGAGCAGTTCTTC. It codes for CATSRELAGRYNEQFF.